This T cell receptor (beta chain) came from a study of shared clonotypes between healthy human individuals. Study-wide results and limits: Investigators collected only blood, and repertoires in tissues likely differ. A generally larger estimated richness was seen in naive subsets than in memory subsets.

Germline V gene sequence: CDR1 ENHRY, CDR2 SYGVKD. V was cut by 6 bases and J by 12 bases, with 20 bases left in between. CDR3 length: 13 amino acids. Produced via immunoSEQ multiplex PCR; TCRdb's table is partial and in-frame only. The data contain some 1 million clones, 60% to 80% of them singletons. About this clone itself: Its antigen is undetermined.

This clonotype was sampled from a man younger than 35 in good health. Sequencing used memory CD4+ T cells sorted from blood. Subset given: CD45RA-negative fraction. The genes are TRBV10-3 and TRBJ1-1; tentative D call: TRBD1 (6 bases). The CDR3: CAIRTKTGYDPFF. In DNA, the CDR3 is TGTGCCATCAGAACTAAGACAGGCTATGATCCTTTCTTT.